This is a list of T cell receptor beta chains from one sample in a study of shared clonotypes between healthy human individuals. Profiling relied on immunoSEQ multiplex PCR, and the TCRdb table lists in-frame clones only, not all of them. Among fewer than 3 million clones listed, about nine tenths were seen once. Sequenced: naive CD4+ T cells from PBMCs. The receptor set was obtained from a man between 18 and 35 years old in good health. Some clones in this sample may be carry-over from other donors' samples. The CDR3 runs from the conserved cysteine through the conserved F or W. Each record gives: CDR3 protein, CDR3 DNA, V gene, J gene, D gene, clone size. The D gene is left open where the match is weak. A clone size is listed for some rows: how often the clone was seen (once, few, many), or a class if it is expanded.

CASSEMGLARSTGELFF,TGCGCCAGCAGTGAGATGGGTCTAGCGAGGAGCACCGGGGAGCTGTTTTTT,TRBV10-2,TRBJ2-2,.,.
CAWRTPGGNNEQFF,TGTGCCTGGAGGACCCCGGGCGGCAACAATGAGCAGTTCTTC,TRBV30,TRBJ2-1,.,.
CASTSTKNTEAFF,TGTGCCAGCACCTCGACAAAGAACACTGAAGCTTTCTTT,TRBV28,TRBJ1-1,.,few
CASSLGQKAFF,TGTGCCAGCTCACTAGGACAGAAAGCTTTCTTT,TRBV18,TRBJ1-1,.,.
CASSPGRFTNTGELFF,TGTGCCAGCAGCCCTGGGCGATTCACTAACACCGGGGAGCTGTTTTTT,TRBV11-3,TRBJ2-2,.,.
CASSLRDLNNEQFF,TGTGCCAGCAGCCTCCGGGACCTAAACAATGAGCAGTTCTTC,TRBV7-9,TRBJ2-1,.,.
CSVQRTSGSSYNEQFF,TGCAGCGTTCAGAGGACTAGCGGGAGCTCCTACAATGAGCAGTTCTTC,TRBV29-1,TRBJ2-1,TRBD2,.
CASSPGPLDTQYF,TGTGCCAGCAGCCCGGGGCCATTGGATACGCAGTATTTT,TRBV11-2,TRBJ2-3,.,.
CASSLAYSGDDYGYTF,TGTGCCAGCAGCTTAGCCTACTCAGGGGATGACTATGGCTACACCTTC,TRBV7-8,TRBJ1-2,.,.
CASSTPGLATYEQYF,TGTGCCAGTAGTACCCCGGGACTAGCGACCTACGAGCAGTACTTC,TRBV19,TRBJ2-7,TRBD2,.
CASSLRPTSGREGEQFF,TGCGCCAGCAGCTTGCGACCGACTAGCGGGAGAGAGGGTGAGCAGTTCTTC,TRBV5-1,TRBJ2-1,TRBD2,.
CASSLRGDGVTEAFF,TGCGCCAGCAGCTTACGAGGGGATGGGGTCACTGAAGCTTTCTTT,TRBV5-1,TRBJ1-1,.,.
CATSRGRNQETQYF,TGTGCCACCAGCAGAGGACGGAACCAAGAGACCCAGTACTTC,TRBV15,TRBJ2-5,.,.
CASSWGTVNTEAFF,TGTGCCAGCAGCTGGGGAACGGTGAACACTGAAGCTTTCTTT,TRBV11-1,TRBJ1-1,.,few
CASSRPRGASNEQFF,TGTGCCAGCAGTCGGCCTCGCGGGGCTTCTAATGAGCAGTTCTTC,TRBV28,TRBJ2-1,.,.
CASAVGQGKLNTGELFF,TGTGCAAGCGCGGTAGGACAGGGAAAACTGAACACCGGGGAGCTGTTTTTT,TRBV27,TRBJ2-2,TRBD1,.
CASSIRVIQPQHF,TGTGCCAGTAGTATAAGGGTAATCCAGCCCCAGCATTTT,TRBV19,TRBJ1-5,.,.
CASSFIGNALEQYF,TGTGCCAGCAGCTTTATCGGGAACGCTCTCGAGCAGTACTTC,TRBV7-2,TRBJ2-7,.,.
CASSEVRGGNIQYF,TGTGCCAGCAGTGAGGTGAGGGGGGGAAACATTCAGTACTTC,TRBV6-1,TRBJ2-4,.,once
CASSLVAGTVYNEQFF,TGCGCCAGCAGCTTGGTGGCCGGGACAGTCTACAATGAGCAGTTCTTC,TRBV5-1,TRBJ2-1,TRBD1,.
CATRGQGEGYTF,TGTGCCACCAGAGGACAGGGCGAAGGCTACACCTTC,TRBV25-1,TRBJ1-2,TRBD1,.
CATSGSPFYEQYF,TGTGCCACCTCCGGGTCCCCCTTTTACGAGCAGTACTTC,TRBV28,TRBJ2-7,.,.
CASSLVKVGYTF,TGTGCCAGCAGCTTAGTGAAAGTTGGCTACACCTTC,TRBV7-2,TRBJ1-2,.,.
CASSLSPYITEAFF,TGTGCCAGCAGCTTAAGTCCCTATATCACTGAAGCTTTCTTT,TRBV7-9,TRBJ1-1,.,.
CASSVGWRNTDTQYF,TGCGCCAGCAGCGTCGGTTGGCGGAACACAGATACGCAGTATTTT,TRBV4-1,TRBJ2-3,.,.
CASSLLGGGGYTF,TGTGCCAGCAGTTTATTGGGGGGCGGTGGCTACACCTTC,TRBV28,TRBJ1-2,.,.
CASSARGTAEAFF,TGTGCCAGCAGTGCCAGGGGGACGGCTGAAGCTTTCTTT,TRBV2,TRBJ1-1,TRBD1,.
CASSVSPASGKYEQYF,TGTGCCAGCAGCGTAAGCCCCGCTAGCGGAAAATACGAGCAGTACTTC,TRBV9,TRBJ2-7,TRBD2,.
CASRPGAGEYYNEQFF,TGTGCCAGCAGACCCGGGGCGGGGGAATACTACAATGAGCAGTTCTTC,TRBV5-4,TRBJ2-1,TRBD2,.
CASSQQETADTQYF,TGTGCCAGCAGCCAGCAGGAGACCGCAGATACGCAGTATTTT,TRBV7-2,TRBJ2-3,.,.
CASSLSGTARGGYGYTF,TGTGCCAGCAGTTTATCGGGGACCGCCCGGGGTGGCTATGGCTACACCTTC,TRBV28,TRBJ1-2,.,once
CASSPGLAGEGSYEQYF,TGTGCCAGCAGCCCCGGACTAGCGGGGGAGGGGTCCTACGAGCAGTACTTC,TRBV7-2,TRBJ2-7,TRBD2,.
CASSLFGRRSGANVLTF,TGTGCCAGCAGTTTATTTGGCAGGCGCTCTGGGGCCAACGTCCTGACTTTC,TRBV28,TRBJ2-6,.,.
CASRKPGQGSYEQYF,TGCGCCAGCCGAAAGCCTGGACAGGGATCCTACGAGCAGTACTTC,TRBV4-1,TRBJ2-7,TRBD1,once
CASSLGPPSTDTQYF,TGTGCCAGCAGCTTGGGACCTCCTAGCACAGATACGCAGTATTTT,TRBV5-4,TRBJ2-3,.,once
CASSKIQGALNYGYTF,TGTGCCAGCAGCAAAATACAGGGGGCTTTAAACTATGGCTACACCTTC,TRBV7-9,TRBJ1-2,TRBD1,.
CAWSTDNEANTGELFF,TGTGCCTGGAGTACAGACAACGAGGCGAACACCGGGGAGCTGTTTTTT,TRBV30,TRBJ2-2,.,.
CASSSRLYEQYF,TGTGCCAGTTCCAGTCGTCTCTACGAGCAGTACTTC,TRBV28,TRBJ2-7,.,.
CSARRGDTQYF,TGCAGTGCTAGGAGAGGAGATACGCAGTATTTT,TRBV20-1,TRBJ2-3,.,.
CASSLSHGQASEAFF,TGTGCCAGCAGCTTAAGCCATGGACAGGCTTCTGAAGCTTTCTTT,TRBV7-9,TRBJ1-1,TRBD1,.
CASSLSGGGEQYF,TGTGCCAGCAGTTTATCAGGGGGCGGCGAGCAGTACTTC,TRBV27,TRBJ2-7,TRBD1,.
CASRPFDRRADTQYF,TGTGCCAGCAGACCCTTTGACCGCCGGGCAGATACGCAGTATTTT,TRBV28,TRBJ2-3,.,.
CASSFSVPVGEQYF,TGTGCCAGCAGCTTCTCCGTTCCCGTAGGGGAGCAGTACTTC,TRBV7-8,TRBJ2-7,.,.
CASSRTGRSTEAFF,TGTGCCAGCAGTCGGACCGGGAGAAGCACTGAAGCTTTCTTT,TRBV6-5,TRBJ1-1,.,.
CALAYEQYF,TGTGCCCTAGCCTACGAGCAGTACTTC,TRBV27,TRBJ2-7,.,.
CASSKLKWVTDGRETQYF,TGTGCCAGCAGCAAGCTTAAATGGGTGACAGACGGAAGAGAGACCCAGTACTTC,TRBV7-3,TRBJ2-5,.,.
CASSFRGLAANNEQFF,TGTGCCAGCAGCTTTCGCGGACTAGCGGCCAACAATGAGCAGTTCTTC,TRBV7-3,TRBJ2-1,TRBD2,.
CASSSDGAPSGYTF,TGTGCCAGCAGCTCAGACGGGGCCCCCTCTGGCTACACCTTC,TRBV7-2,TRBJ1-2,.,.
CASSLGVSGNTIYF,TGTGCCAGCAGCTTAGGAGTGTCCGGAAACACCATATATTTT,TRBV7-9,TRBJ1-3,.,.
CASSYKPGLSSYEQYF,TGTGCCAGCAGTTACAAACCGGGACTAAGCTCCTACGAGCAGTACTTC,TRBV6-7,TRBJ2-7,TRBD2,once
CASSPRQGGGGTDTQYF,TGTGCCAGCAGCCCCCGACAGGGCGGAGGTGGGACAGATACGCAGTATTTT,TRBV7-9,TRBJ2-3,TRBD1,.
CASSVSNQETQYF,TGTGCCAGCAGCGTATCAAACCAAGAGACCCAGTACTTC,TRBV9,TRBJ2-5,.,.
CASSYPGTDTQYF,TGTGCCAGCAGTTACCCCGGAACGGATACGCAGTATTTT,TRBV6-6,TRBJ2-3,.,.
CASSRRGLGRNEQFF,TGTGCCAGCAGCCGCCGGGGACTAGGTAGGAATGAGCAGTTCTTC,TRBV11-2,TRBJ2-1,TRBD2,.
CASSEQQGRSDTQYF,TGTGCCAGCAGTGAACAACAGGGTAGATCAGATACGCAGTATTTT,TRBV6-1,TRBJ2-3,.,.
CASSPGQGDTYGYTF,TGTGCCAGCTCACCCGGACAGGGCGATACTTATGGCTACACCTTC,TRBV18,TRBJ1-2,TRBD1,.
CASRNRDGPWGTDTQYF,TGTGCCAGTAGAAACAGAGACGGGCCTTGGGGGACAGATACGCAGTATTTT,TRBV19,TRBJ2-3,.,.
CASSLQTGNMGETQYF,TGTGCCAGCAGCTTACAGACAGGGAATATGGGCGAGACCCAGTACTTC,TRBV7-2,TRBJ2-5,TRBD1,.
CASSPRRQGAGGNTIYF,TGTGCCAGCAGCCCCCGGCGACAGGGGGCGGGGGGAAACACCATATATTTT,TRBV7-8,TRBJ1-3,TRBD1,.
CASSLAGTGNSYEQYF,TGCGCCAGCAGCTTGGCCGGGACAGGGAACTCCTACGAGCAGTACTTC,TRBV5-1,TRBJ2-7,TRBD1,.